This entry is about one T cell receptor (beta chain). Per the original methods: Estimates of nucleated cell counts were drawn from the amplification of reference gene primers. Using immunoSEQ multiplex PCR, the repertoire was profiled, and TCRdb retains in-frame clones only, with some absent. The DNA gave D and trimming, while V, J and clone size come from that table. The sample has roughly 220,000 clones; 86% are singletons. The V gene lost 3 bases and the J gene lost 2 bases, with 9 bases spanning the gap. Per germline, CDR1 LNHNV and CDR2 YYDKDF (reference sequence). This CDR3 region has 14 residues. These data are taken from a study of blood T cell repertoires in COVID-19.

The receptor's source is a woman in her forties or fifties with COVID-19, enrolled during active disease. Input material: peripheral blood. This chain joins TRBV15 and TRBJ2-3; D possibly corresponds to TRBD2 (6 bases). This CDR3 reads CATSSRDFTDTQYF. Here the CDR3 DNA reads TGTGCCACCAGCAGCCGGGACTTCACAGATACGCAGTATTTT.